The 21 T cell receptor beta chains given below trace back to one sample, sequenced in a study of T cells in Graves' hyperthyroidism and ophthalmopathy. There were TCR beta CDR3 regions amplified from RNA transcripts. TCR CDR3 regions were first amplified by RT-PCR with HTBI primers. TCRdb used MiXCR to reprocess the multiplex PCR reads, holding one entry per CDR3 protein. The data hold about 530,000 distinct CDR3 sequences, with about a sixth observed a single time. Sequencing was done on a sample of blood. These TCRs come from a woman aged 18-29 years with Graves' ophthalmopathy.

The gene calls are TRBV25-1 and TRBJ1-3; D is ambiguous. This CDR3 spans 14 amino acids. V was shortened by 5 bases and J by 0 bases, with 8 bases between the two germline ends. Per germline, CDR1 MGHDK and CDR2 SYGVNS. Here the CDR3 reads CASSSTYSGNTIYF. CDR3 coding DNA: TGTGCCAGCAGTTCGACATACTCTGGAAACACCATATATTTT.

This chain joins TRBV28 and TRBJ1-6; D is unclear. The germline V gene encodes CDR1 MDHEN and CDR2 SYDVKM. The CDR3 loop spans 11 amino acids. Trimming removed 4 bases at V and 9 bases at J, with 4 bases between. The CDR3 DNA sequence: TGTGCCAGCAGTTGGGCTTCACCCCTCCACTTT. Translated: CASSWASPLHF.

A few counts support this clonotype. CDR3 sequence (DNA): TGTGCCAGCAGTTTAAGTCGGGGTCGGGTAGGTGAGCAGTTCTTC. It yields the protein CASSLSRGRVGEQFF. The chain combines TRBV27 with TRBJ2-1; possible D gene TRBD2, 5 bases. The germline gives CDR1 MNHEY, CDR2 SMNVEV (reference sequence). The CDR3 covers 15 residues. Trimming removed 2 bases at V and 9 bases at J, with 17 bases between.

This rearrangement joins TRBV28 to TRBJ1-5; 12 bases fit TRBD1. The junction had 12 bases not matched to a gene; V was cut back by 6 bases and J by 0 bases. Germline V gene data show CDR1 as MDHEN and CDR2 as SYDVKM. The CDR3 is 19 amino acids. This CDR3 is CASSPWDRGQRYSNQPQHF. In nucleotides, the CDR3 is TGTGCCAGCAGCCCCTGGGACAGGGGGCAACGATATAGCAATCAGCCCCAGCATTTT.

This clonotype was picked up many times. The chain links TRBV4-2 to TRBJ1-1; 9 bases match TRBD1. Germline V lookup: CDR1 LGHNA, CDR2 YNFKEQ. V lost 4 bases to trimming and J lost 1 base; unmatched junction nucleotides: 4. There are 15 residues in the CDR3. CDR3 protein: CASSPWTGANTEAFF. CDR3 DNA sequence: TGTGCCAGCAGCCCCTGGACAGGGGCGAACACTGAAGCTTTCTTT.

This clonotype was picked up many times. The chain has TRBV28 and TRBJ2-7; D is undetermined. Trimming took 6 bases from V and 0 from J, leaving 6 bases between them. CDR3 length equals 12 residues. Germline values: CDR1 MDHEN, CDR2 SYDVKM. CDR3 loop: CASRRSSYEQYF. CDR3 DNA sequence: TGTGCCAGCAGGCGCAGCTCCTACGAGCAGTACTTC. Variable domain in full (rest from reference TRBV28 and TRBJ2-7): DVKVTQSSRYLVKRTGEKVFLECVQDMDHENMFWYRQDPGLGLRLIYFSYDVKMKEKGDIPEGYSVSREKKERFSLILESASTNQTSMYLCASRRSSYEQYFGPGTRLTVT.

This clonotype has more than one count but fewer than ten. This chain links TRBV29-1 with TRBJ1-2, with D perhaps TRBD1 (6 bases). The CDR3 is 12 amino acids. Germline V gene sequence: CDR1 SQVTM, CDR2 ANQGSEA. Trimming left V 5 bases short and J 3 bases short, with 10 bases between. The chain's CDR3 is CSVQQGYYGYTF. The CDR3 DNA reads TGCAGCGTTCAACAGGGTTACTATGGCTACACCTTC.

This clonotype was found a few times. The chain is built from TRBV27 and TRBJ1-2, with D uncertain. The germline V gene has CDR1 MNHEY and CDR2 SMNVEV (reference sequence). Trimming cost V 2 bases and J 6 bases, with 13 bases left between them. This CDR3 comprises 14 residues. CDR3 bases: TGTGCCAGCAGTTTAACCCCCCCTCTAAATGGCTACACCTTC. It translates to CASSLTPPLNGYTF.

As concerns this clonotype: Germline and junction disagree at one end, which may indicate a read error. The J gene is TRBJ1-2, the V gene TRBV6-5, with a possible D match to TRBD1 (6 bases). Germline-derived CDR1 and CDR2 are MNHEY and SVGAGI. The CDR3 loop spans 13 amino acids. CDR3 in amino acids: CASSYSMGGGCTF. The CDR3 coding sequence is TGTGCCAGCAGTTACTCGATGGGTGGGGGCTGCACCTTC.

A few counts support this clonotype. The J gene is TRBJ1-5, the V gene TRBV28; 9 bases fit TRBD1. Unmatched junction bases numbered 8, after V lost 6 bases and J lost 5 bases. The germline V gene has CDR1 MDHEN and CDR2 SYDVKM. The CDR3 contains 15 residues. The chain's CDR3 is CASRSIQGADQPQHF. DNA of the CDR3: TGTGCCAGCAGGTCTATACAGGGGGCTGATCAGCCCCAGCATTTT.

This sequence joins TRBV2 and TRBJ1-2; tentatively, D is TRBD1 (6 bases). Trimming pared 2 bases from V and 8 bases from J, leaving 9 bases between. The germline gives CDR1 SNHLY, CDR2 FYNNEI. CDR3 size: 12 residues. CDR3 amino acids: CASSENRVGYTF. Written as DNA, the CDR3 is TGTGCCAGCAGTGAAAACAGGGTCGGCTACACCTTC. Filled out from reference TRBV2 and TRBJ1-2, the complete variable domain reads EPEVTQTPSHQVTQMGQEVILRCVPISNHLYFYWYRQILGQKVEFLVSFYNNEISEKSEIFDDQFSVERPDGSNFTLKIRSTKLEDSAMYFCASSENRVGYTFGSGTRLTVV.

This clonotype was seen a handful of times. The CDR3 nucleotides read TGTGCCAGCAGTTACTCCAGCCCGGGGGCGGCGGAACCCCTCCACTTT. As protein: CASSYSSPGAAEPLHF. The chain is built from TRBV6-5 and TRBJ1-6, with D maybe TRBD1 (6 bases). V lost 0 bases and J 12 bases, leaving 18 bases between the germline ends. The CDR3 sequence is 16 residues long. Germline assignment: CDR1 MNHEY and CDR2 SVGAGI.

Of note for this clonotype: A much larger clonotype is one base distant, so this may be a read error. The chain recombines TRBV30 with TRBJ2-7; 8 bases align to TRBD1. The CDR3 loop spans 16 amino acids. Per germline, CDR1 GTSNPN and CDR2 SVGIG (reference sequence). J was trimmed by 6 bases and V by 0 bases; bases with no gene match: 13. Written as DNA, the CDR3 is TGTGCCTGGAGTGTTTCCACCGGGACAGGCCGTTCCGAGCAGTACTTC. Protein: CAWSVSTGTGRSEQYF.

This clonotype was counted a few times. CDR3 region: CATSREPGQGWDIQYF. The DNA of the CDR3 is TGTGCCACCAGCAGAGAACCGGGACAGGGATGGGACATTCAGTACTTC. The genes are TRBV15 and TRBJ2-4; TRBD1 matches 9 bases. The CDR3 is 16 residues long. The V segment lost 0 bases and the J segment 8 bases; nucleotides outside the gene matches: 8. Germline V CDR1 and CDR2: LNHNV, YYDKDF (reference sequence).

The genes are TRBV27 and TRBJ2-1; 11 bases fit TRBD2. Per the germline V gene, CDR1 is MNHEY and CDR2 is SMNVEV (reference sequence). With V trimmed by 8 bases and J by 10 bases, 10 bases remained unmatched. The CDR3 runs to 14 residues. The CDR3 sequence: CASSTSGGFREQFF. CDR3 in DNA: TGTGCCAGCTCCACTAGCGGGGGTTTTAGGGAGCAGTTCTTC.

In its sample, this clonotype was seen a few times. Lacking the conserved final phenylalanine or tryptophan, this CDR3 likely reflects a read error. J is TRBJ2-6 and V is TRBV20-1; D is uncertain. The germline gives CDR1 DFQATT, CDR2 SNEGSKA (reference sequence). The CDR3 has 16 residues. Trimming shortened V by 2 bases and J by 0 bases, and 11 bases separated the two germline ends. The CDR3 sequence: CSARKRHFSGANVLTL. The CDR3 DNA sequence: TGCAGTGCTAGAAAGAGGCATTTCTCTGGGGCCAACGTCCTGACTCTC.

This clonotype was counted ten times or more. The CDR3 region has the DNA TGTGCCAGCAGTTTTGACGGGACAGGGGGAGTGCAGTACTTC. Its protein product is CASSFDGTGGVQYF. The chain joins TRBV12-3 or TRBV12-4 to TRBJ2-7; 11 bases line up with TRBD1. V trimming: 3 bases; J trimming: 9 bases; junction bases outside the gene matches: 7. This CDR3 comprises 14 residues.

The chain uses TRBV13 and TRBJ2-3; 12 bases are shared with TRBD2. CDR3 length: 15 residues. The germline V gene has CDR1 PRHDT and CDR2 FYEKMQ (reference sequence). The ends lost 6 bases at V and 3 bases at J; junction bases unmatched: 4. CDR3: CASRRGLAGTDTQYF. The CDR3, as DNA: TGTGCCAGCAGGCGGGGACTAGCGGGTACAGATACGCAGTATTTT.

This clonotype was counted ten times or more. V and J are TRBV27 and TRBJ2-1, with D possibly being TRBD2 (7 bases). Trimming took off 2 bases at V and 6 bases at J, with 11 bases between the two ends. Per the germline V gene, CDR1 is MNHEY and CDR2 is SMNVEV (reference sequence). The CDR3 loop spans 14 amino acids. DNA of the CDR3: TGTGCCAGCAGTTTAGGGGGGGCGGGCAATGAGCAGTTCTTC. Translation gives CASSLGGAGNEQFF.

This clonotype has ten or more counts. The rearrangement links TRBV7-2 to TRBJ2-7; D gene ambiguous. Trimming left V 1 base short and J 2 bases short, with 9 bases between. The CDR3 totals 14 residues. Germline V gene sequence: CDR1 SGHTA, CDR2 FQGNSA. CDR3 loop: CASSLDMRPYEQYF. The CDR3 DNA sequence: TGTGCCAGCAGCTTAGATATGAGACCCTACGAGCAGTACTTC.

This sequence joins TRBV29-1 and TRBJ1-1, with TRBD1 matching 9 bases. The CDR3 is 15 amino acids. Looked up from germline, CDR1 is SQVTM and CDR2 is ANQGSEA. The CDR3 loop reads CSATGTGFTVTEAFF. The CDR3 nucleotides read TGCAGTGCCACCGGGACAGGGTTTACGGTCACTGAAGCTTTCTTT. The full variable domain, completed using reference TRBV29-1 and TRBJ1-1, is SAVISQKPSRDICQRGTSLTIQCQVDSQVTMMFWYRQQPGQSLTLIATANQGSEATYESGFVIDKFPISRPNLTFSTLTVSNMSPEDSSIYLCSATGTGFTVTEAFFGQGTRLTVV.